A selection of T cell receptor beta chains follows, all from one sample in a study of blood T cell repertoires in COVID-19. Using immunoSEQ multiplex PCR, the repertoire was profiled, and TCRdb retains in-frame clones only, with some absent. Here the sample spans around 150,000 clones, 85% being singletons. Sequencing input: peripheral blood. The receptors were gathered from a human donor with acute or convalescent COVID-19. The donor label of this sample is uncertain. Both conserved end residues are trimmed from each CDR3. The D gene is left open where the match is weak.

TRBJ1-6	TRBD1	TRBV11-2	ASSVGTGNSPLH
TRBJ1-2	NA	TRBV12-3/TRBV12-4	ASRNTGYYGYT
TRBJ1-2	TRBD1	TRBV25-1	ASSFRQGADYGYT
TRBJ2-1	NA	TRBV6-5	ASYGVNEQF
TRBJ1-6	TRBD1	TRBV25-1	ASSDRRTGGKDSPLH
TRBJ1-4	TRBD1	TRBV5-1	ASSLEGQGGEKLF
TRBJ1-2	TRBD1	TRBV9	ASSVSPGQGTYGYT
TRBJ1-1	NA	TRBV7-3	ASSNPVGVKPTEAF
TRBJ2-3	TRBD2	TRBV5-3	ARSLFIAGASTDTQY
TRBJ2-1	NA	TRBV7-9	ASSSSGSEQF
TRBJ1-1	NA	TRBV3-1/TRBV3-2	ASSQGLTNTEAF
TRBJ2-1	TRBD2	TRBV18	ASSPTSGGAAEQF
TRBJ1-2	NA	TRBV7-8	ASSGPQGSRYYGYT
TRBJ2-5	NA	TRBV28	ASSAIQQGVKETQY
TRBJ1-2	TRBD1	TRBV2	ASSEAWTGVYGYT
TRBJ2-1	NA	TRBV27	ASSLRSPAINEQF
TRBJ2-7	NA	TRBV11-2	ASSDAFRAPYEQY
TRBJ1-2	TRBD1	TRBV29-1	SVERTGRGGGYT
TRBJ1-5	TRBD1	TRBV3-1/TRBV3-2	ASSQRPKGGPYSNQPQH
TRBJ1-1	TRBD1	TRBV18	ASSPQEGQGTEAF
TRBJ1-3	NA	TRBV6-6	ASSRSGLRASGNTIY
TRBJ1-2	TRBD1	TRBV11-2	ASSSLQGATASNYGYT
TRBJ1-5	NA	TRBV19	ASSDGGVRGNQPQH
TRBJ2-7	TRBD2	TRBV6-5	ASSYLAGGYYEQY